This TCR beta chain comes out of a study of cytomegalovirus exposure and HLA in healthy donors. PCR was performed using 60 Vbeta and 13 Jbeta primers. Method: immunoSEQ multiplex PCR; TCRdb's copy keeps in-frame clones and lacks some. Of approximately 240,000 clones in the sample, roughly 82% were seen once. The ends were cut back, 0 bases at V and 6 bases at J, with 14 bases in the middle. Germline V CDR1 and CDR2: SGHNT, YENEEA. The CDR3 length is 15 residues. Remarks on this clone: Its antigen remains unidentified.

Study-level results: 164 TCR beta chains were listed as cytomegalovirus-associated. High sensitivity and specificity were reportedly achieved when the classifier diagnosed cytomegalovirus status. A later analysis found common viral pathogens apparently linked to several of the most significant clusters.

This sequence was found in a woman in her forties in good health and CMV-seropositive. The material sequenced was PBMCs. This chain uses TRBV11-3 with TRBJ1-2; no reliable D call. The CDR3 DNA sequence: TGTGCCAGCAGCTTAGATGGGGAGCAGCCCAATGGCTACACCTTC. This encodes CASSLDGEQPNGYTF.